This is a list of T cell receptor beta chains from one sample in a study of T cells in Graves' hyperthyroidism and ophthalmopathy. TCRdb recomputed calls from the multiplex PCR reads with MiXCR, one row per CDR3 protein. The sample includes 350,000 or so distinct CDR3 sequences, approximately 18% of them seen just once. Sequences were obtained from blood. The source is a middle-aged woman with Graves' ophthalmopathy. Both conserved end residues are part of each CDR3. A D gene is named only where the DNA matches it firmly. Only some rows state a clone size, as once, few, many or a class for expanded clones.

TRBJ1-2 TRBV2 - - TGTGCCAGCAGGGAGCCCAACAGTTATGGCTACACCTTC CASREPNSYGYTF
TRBJ2-3 TRBV7-9 - - TGTGCCAGCAGCTTAGCGATCCCAACAGATACGCAGTATTTT CASSLAIPTDTQYF
TRBJ2-4 TRBV13 - few TGTGCCAGCAGCTTAGGGACAGGAGCTCTAGCCAAAAACATTCAGTACTTC CASSLGTGALAKNIQYF
TRBJ2-5 TRBV6-1 - many TGTGCCACGAGGAGGGGGAAGACCCAGTACTTC CATRRGKTQYF
TRBJ2-2 TRBV20-1 - many TGCAGTGCTAGAGCTCGAAATTGGAACACCGGGGAGCTGTTTTTT CSARARNWNTGELFF
TRBJ2-2 TRBV30 - - TGTGCCTGGGGTGTAGGCCGGGCCGGGGAGCTGTTTTTT CAWGVGRAGELFF
TRBJ1-2 TRBV7-3 TRBD1 - TGTGCCAGCAGCCCACAAAGTCCCGGGACAGGGGGCATTTATGGCTACACCTTC CASSPQSPGTGGIYGYTF
TRBJ2-7 TRBV29-1 TRBD1 many TGCAGCGCGGGACAGGGGGACTACGAGCAGTACTTC CSAGQGDYEQYF
TRBJ2-5 TRBV30 TRBD2 - TGTGCCTGGAGTGTAAGGTTCGGGAGGGAGACCCAGTACTTC CAWSVRFGRETQYF
TRBJ2-2 TRBV2 TRBD2 - TGTGCCAGCAGTGGAGCGGGAGGGAGTGTCGGGGAGCTGTTTTTT CASSGAGGSVGELFF
TRBJ2-7 TRBV28 TRBD2 many TGTGCCAGCAGTTTATTGGTCCCGCGGACTAGCGCGACTCCTTACTACGAGCAGTACTTC CASSLLVPRTSATPYYEQYF
TRBJ2-7 TRBV7-9 - many TGTGCCAGCAGCTTAGCGGAAGGGACCTACGAGCAGTACTTC CASSLAEGTYEQYF
TRBJ1-5 TRBV12-3/TRBV12-4 - many TGTGCCAGCAGTTCGGAGGGGGGAGGTCAGCCCCAGCATTTT CASSSEGGGQPQHF
TRBJ1-1 TRBV11-2 - many TGTGCCAGCAGCTTAGGATGGGATACGGACACTGAAGCTTTCTTT CASSLGWDTDTEAFF
TRBJ2-7 TRBV11-2 - - TGTGCCAGCAGCTTAGTACACAGGGGAGGGTTATCCTACGAGCAGTACTTC CASSLVHRGGLSYEQYF
TRBJ2-5 TRBV20-1 - many TGCAGTGCTAGAGTAGTAGGCCTGGAGACCCAGTACTTC CSARVVGLETQYF
TRBJ2-7 TRBV13 - many TGTGCCAGCAGCTTAGGTCCCAGCGCCGCCTACGAGCAGTACTTC CASSLGPSAAYEQYF
TRBJ1-1 TRBV6-1 - many TGTGCCAGCAGTGCCGCCGTTGGACAGTCCGACACTGAAGCTTTCTTT CASSAAVGQSDTEAFF
TRBJ2-7 TRBV6-5 - many TGTGCCAGCAGTTACGTCAAGGGGTCGTACGAGCAGTACTTC CASSYVKGSYEQYF
TRBJ1-3 TRBV5-1 - many TGCGCCAGCAGTCTCGCTGCCTCTGGAAACACCATATATTTT CASSLAASGNTIYF
TRBJ1-2 TRBV20-1 - many TGCAGTGCTAGTGGGGGAGCCGAGCTCTCCTTCTATGGCTACACCTTC CSASGGAELSFYGYTF
TRBJ1-5 TRBV20-1 - many TGCAGTGCTAGAGGGGTGACAGACCCTAATCAGCCCCAGCATTTT CSARGVTDPNQPQHF
TRBJ2-7 TRBV3-1 - many TGTGCCAGCAGCCAACGGGCCAACGAGCAGTACTTC CASSQRANEQYF
TRBJ2-7 TRBV20-1 TRBD1 many TGCAGTGTCGAAAGGACAGGGATGAACGAGCAGTACTTC CSVERTGMNEQYF
TRBJ1-5 TRBV28 - many TGTGCCAGCAGCCCTAGGGGGGGGAATAGCAATCAGCCCCAGCATTTT CASSPRGGNSNQPQHF
TRBJ1-1 TRBV27 - many TGTGCCAGCAGTCCTCCCCCCCTCGACGGGAAAAACACTGAAGCTTTCTTT CASSPPPLDGKNTEAFF
TRBJ2-5 TRBV7-9 - many TGTGCCAGCAGTCCACGCGACTTAGCTGTGGAGACCCAGTACTTC CASSPRDLAVETQYF
TRBJ2-7 TRBV9 TRBD1 many TGTGCCAGCAGCCCGACAGGGCTCTCCTACGAGCAGTACTTC CASSPTGLSYEQYF
TRBJ2-7 TRBV2 - many TGTGCCAGCAGTCTGCCCTACGAGCAGTACTTC CASSLPYEQYF
TRBJ2-7 TRBV27 - many TGTGCCAGCAGTCTCTCGACAGCCTCTCCTTCCTACGAGCAGTACTTC CASSLSTASPSYEQYF
TRBJ2-5 TRBV28 - many TGTGCCAGCAGTTTAGGTGGGTCGGAAGAGACCCAGTACTTC CASSLGGSEETQYF